This T cell receptor (beta chain) was documented in a study of T cells after yellow fever vaccination. A single record per CDR3 protein comes from TCRdb applying MiXCR to the 5' RACE reads. The sample records roughly 45,000 distinct CDR3 sequences, 5.5% to 7.5% being singletons. The CDR3 spans 13 residues. The germline V gene encodes CDR1 SGHRS and CDR2 YFSETQ. V was trimmed by 2 bases and J by 4 bases, leaving 9 bases between them. There are many counts of this clonotype. The TCR sequence derives from a man younger than 40 who received the YFV17D yellow fever vaccine. This sample comprised PBMCs, either bulk or a sorted T-cell subset (CD4+, CD8+, memory, or dextramer-sorted; not recorded which), obtained 45 days after the yellow fever booster vaccination. This sequence joins TRBV5-1 and TRBJ1-1; no definite D call. The DNA for the CDR3 is TGCGCCAGCAGCTTTCAAGAAGGCACTGAAGCTTTCTTT. Translating gives CASSFQEGTEAFF.